Listed here are 30 T cell receptor beta chains from one sample, sequenced in a study of beta chain features in type 1 diabetes (dated by TCRdb to the late 2010s). The library was made by the immunoSEQ multiplex PCR assay. The High Capacity cDNA Reverse Transcription Kit was used to reverse transcribe all of the isolated RNA, meaning that expressed TCRB transcripts were what got sequenced. Sourced from immuneACCESS, this table was stored by TCRdb with only in-frame sequences that have V and J called. A share of the clones is absent; for the studies checked, an unresolved V gene accounts for under half, and the remainder has no known explanation. Recorded for this sample are about 360,000 clones; roughly an eighth of them occurred a single time. The top ten hold 0.017% of the sample. What was sequenced was naive CD4+ T cells from blood. Reading the label with the study, this specimen's cell subset or site is: true naive CD4+ T cells. These TCRs come from a man aged 18 to 29 in good health.

This clone was detected only a few times. The V call is TRBV6-5, the J call TRBJ2-7; the match to TRBD1 covers 9 bases. This CDR3 is built from 13 residues. Trimming removed 3 bases from V and 8 bases from J; junction bases left unmatched: 5. The V gene's germline CDR1 is MNHEY and CDR2 SVGAGI. The CDR3 here is CASSYDRGTKQYF. CDR3 DNA sequence: TGTGCCAGCAGTTATGACAGGGGGACGAAGCAGTACTTC.

The chain joins TRBV28 to TRBJ1-2, with no clear D. The germline gives CDR1 MDHEN, CDR2 SYDVKM. The CDR3 runs 12 residues. V was pared by 6 bases and J by 2 bases, with 7 bases between. The CDR3 spells CASSAANYGYTF. CDR3 in DNA: TGTGCCAGCAGCGCGGCGAACTATGGCTACACCTTC.

The chain carries TRBV7-2 and TRBJ2-6; D gene unclear. The CDR3 sequence is 16 residues long. Germline-derived CDR1 and CDR2 are SGHTA and FQGNSA. Trimming stripped 1 base from V and 4 bases from J, with 11 bases between. Here the CDR3 reads CASSLVQSPGANVLTF. The CDR3 bases are TGTGCCAGCAGCTTAGTTCAGTCCCCAGGGGCCAACGTCCTGACTTTC.

This clone was seen a few times. The J gene is TRBJ2-3, the V gene TRBV7-2; the D gene is possibly TRBD2 (6 bases). The CDR3 runs to 15 residues. Between the trimmed V and J ends, which lost 5 bases and 0 bases, there was a span of 12 bases. Germline V gene lookup returns CDR1 SGHTA and CDR2 FQGNSA. CDR3 in DNA: TGTGCCAGCAGCGTACTAGCCGCTAGCACAGATACGCAGTATTTT. Its protein product is CASSVLAASTDTQYF.

To note about this clone: This specimen includes other DNA sequences encoding the same CDR3. The chain joins TRBV28 to TRBJ2-7, with a possible D match to TRBD1 (6 bases). CDR3 length equals 12 residues. From germline, CDR1 is MDHEN and CDR2 SYDVKM. The V end lost 5 bases, the J end lost 6 bases, and 11 bases lay between the germline ends. Here the CDR3 DNA reads TGTGCCAGCAGTCTACAGGGCCTCGAGCAGTACTTC. This encodes CASSLQGLEQYF.

Comment on this clone: Other nucleotide sequences in the sample specify the same CDR3. This chain uses TRBV7-9 with TRBJ1-1; D remains unclear. The CDR3 totals 13 residues. Germline assignment: CDR1 SEHNR and CDR2 FQNEAQ (reference sequence). Between the trimmed V and J ends, which lost 2 bases and 1 base, there was a span of 5 bases. Here the CDR3 DNA reads TGTGCCAGCAGCTTATCAGGGAACACTGAAGCTTTCTTT. It encodes CASSLSGNTEAFF.

This clone was seen once. This chain connects TRBV7-2 to TRBJ1-1, with D uncertain. Germline CDR1 SGHTA, CDR2 FQGNSA. The CDR3 totals 17 residues. V was pared by 6 bases and J by 1 base, with 21 bases between. This CDR3 is CASSRLNGPPGNTEAFF. CDR3 bases: TGTGCCAGCAGTCGCTTGAATGGCCCGCCGGGGAACACTGAAGCTTTCTTT. Looking up the rest from reference TRBV7-2 and TRBJ1-1 gives the full variable domain: GAGVSQSPSNKVTEKGKDVELRCDPISGHTALYWYRQSLGQGLEFLIYFQGNSAPDKSGLPSDRFSAERTGGSVSTLTIQRTQQEDSAVYLCASSRLNGPPGNTEAFFGQGTRLTVV.

This clone occurred a few times. V and J are TRBV30 and TRBJ2-7; D is unclear. Germline-derived CDR1 and CDR2 are GTSNPN and SVGIG (reference sequence). V lost 2 bases and J lost 0, with 5 bases in between. The CDR3 contains 12 residues. In DNA, the CDR3 is TGTGCCTGGAGTCCGAGCTCCTACGAGCAGTACTTC. Its protein product is CAWSPSSYEQYF.

The V gene is TRBV5-4, the J gene TRBJ2-3; 11 bases map to TRBD2. The J segment lost 0 bases and the V segment lost 8 bases, leaving 8 bases of the junction unmatched. This CDR3 contains 16 residues. Germline V CDR1 and CDR2: SGHNT, YYREEE (reference sequence). The CDR3 nucleotides read TGTGCCAGTTCCGGGACTAGCGGTGCTAGCACAGATACGCAGTATTTT. Amino acids: CASSGTSGASTDTQYF.

This clone was seen only a few times. This chain connects TRBV15 to TRBJ2-1; D might be TRBD2 (7 bases). Germline V CDR1 and CDR2: LNHNV, YYDKDF (reference sequence). This CDR3 has 16 amino acids. V gave up 0 bases and J gave up 2 bases, with 11 bases separating them. The CDR3 nucleotides read TGTGCCACCAGCAGAGATCCGGGGGGCCCCTACAATGAGCAGTTCTTC. The encoded protein is CATSRDPGGPYNEQFF.

The chain combines TRBV18 with TRBJ2-2; D is uncertain. The ends were cut back, 0 bases at V and 5 bases at J, with 13 bases in the middle. Germline V gene lookup returns CDR1 KGHSH and CDR2 LQKENI. CDR3 size: 16 residues. The CDR3 here is CASSPPYSVGTGELFF. The CDR3 region has the DNA TGTGCCAGCTCACCACCCTACTCCGTCGGTACCGGGGAGCTGTTTTTT.

This clone showed up just a few times. The V call is TRBV5-4, the J call TRBJ2-3, with D possibly being TRBD2 (6 bases). CDR1 is SGHNT, CDR2 YYREEE, per germline (reference sequence). The CDR3 is 15 amino acids. Trimming pared 4 bases from V and 6 bases from J, leaving 18 bases between. CDR3 loop: CASSGGSGPGDTQYF. The CDR3 coding sequence is TGTGCCAGCAGCGGGGGGTCAGGACCTGGGGATACGCAGTATTTT.

The rearrangement joins TRBV2 to TRBJ2-1; D unresolved. CDR3 length equals 11 residues. Germline assignment: CDR1 SNHLY and CDR2 FYNNEI. The V end was cut by 6 bases, the J end by 5 bases, with 5 bases between. The CDR3 DNA is TGTGCCAGCAGGTATAACAATGAGCAGTTCTTC. This sequence encodes CASRYNNEQFF.

The chain is built from TRBV5-1 and TRBJ2-2, with D perhaps TRBD2 (5 bases). The CDR3 contains 13 residues. Trimming stripped 3 bases from V and 5 bases from J, with 8 bases between. Germline V gene sequence: CDR1 SGHRS, CDR2 YFSETQ. CDR3 bases: TGCGCCAGCAGCTCTGAGGGTACCGGGGAGCTGTTTTTT. Translated, it gives CASSSEGTGELFF. Supplemented by reference TRBV5-1 and TRBJ2-2, the full variable domain reads KAGVTQTPRYLIKTRGQQVTLSCSPISGHRSVSWYQQTPGQGLQFLFEYFSETQRNKGNFPGRFSGRQFSNSRSEMNVSTLELGDSALYLCASSSEGTGELFFGEGSRLTVL.

The sample holds a few counts of this clone. The chain is built from TRBV19 and TRBJ1-2; weak D call: TRBD1 (5 bases). Trimming cost V 3 bases and J 4 bases, with 9 bases left between them. The CDR3 contains 13 residues. Germline V gene lookup returns CDR1 LNHDA and CDR2 SQIVND (reference sequence). CDR3 residues: CASSIPTAYGYTF. CDR3 sequence (DNA): TGTGCCAGTAGTATCCCGACAGCCTATGGCTACACCTTC.

The CDR3 DNA is TGTGCCAGCAGCTTAGCTGGCCTACTAGCGGGAGGCCCAGAATGGTTCTTC. It yields the protein CASSLAGLLAGGPEWFF. This sequence joins TRBV7-2 and TRBJ2-1; 12 positions match TRBD2. Unmatched junction bases numbered 15, after V lost 0 bases and J lost 15 bases. This CDR3 region has 17 residues. In germline, CDR1 is SGHTA, CDR2 FQGNSA.

This clone was observed a handful of times. V is TRBV9 and J is TRBJ2-4; 12 positions agree with TRBD2. This CDR3 is 17 amino acids long. V trimming: 0 bases; J trimming: 8 bases; junction bases outside the gene matches: 9. CDR1 is SGDLS, CDR2 YYNGEE, per germline. This CDR3 is CASSVDPSGGALDIQYF. The CDR3 nucleotides are TGTGCCAGCAGCGTAGATCCTAGCGGGGGGGCACTAGACATTCAGTACTTC.

V is TRBV19 and J is TRBJ2-2; D gene uncertain. The CDR3 length is 13 residues. Per the germline V gene, CDR1 is LNHDA and CDR2 is SQIVND (reference sequence). Here the CDR3 DNA reads TGTGCTAGTGAAAACTTGAACACCGGGGAGCTGTTTTTT. Residues: CASENLNTGELFF.

This clone was counted between two and nine times. The chain uses TRBV18 and TRBJ2-7, with D maybe TRBD2 (5 bases). The germline V and J ends were trimmed by 0 bases and 0 bases, with 9 bases remaining between them. CDR3 size: 15 residues. Germline V CDR1 and CDR2: KGHSH, LQKENI. In nucleotides, the CDR3 is TGTGCCAGCTCACCACCCGGGGTCATCTCCTACGAGCAGTACTTC. Its translation: CASSPPGVISYEQYF.

This clone appeared a few times. This chain joins TRBV6-5 and TRBJ1-3, with D unresolved. CDR1 and CDR2 (germline): MNHEY, SVGAGI. V lost 7 bases and J lost 1, with 14 bases in between. The CDR3 totals 15 residues. CDR3 bases: TGTGCCAGCACCTCGCTGAGGGTATCTGGAAACACCATATATTTT. The encoded protein is CASTSLRVSGNTIYF.

The genes are TRBV30 and TRBJ2-7; TRBD1 is a possible D gene (6 bases). The CDR3 covers 15 residues. Trimming cost V 5 bases and J 1 base, with 18 bases left between them. The germline V gene encodes CDR1 GTSNPN and CDR2 SVGIG (reference sequence). CDR3 nucleotides: TGTGCCTGGTCGTTGGACAGAGGACCTTCCTACGAGCAGTACTTC. It is translated as CAWSLDRGPSYEQYF.

A few counts support this clone. The rearrangement uses TRBV5-6 and TRBJ2-5; no firm D call. This CDR3 contains 14 residues. Germline V CDR1 and CDR2: SGHDT, YYEEEE. Trimming took 4 bases from V and 3 from J, leaving 13 bases between them. CDR3 amino acids: CASSPPEVEETQYF. The CDR3 DNA reads as TGTGCCAGCAGCCCCCCTGAGGTGGAAGAGACCCAGTACTTC.

The chain carries TRBV20-1 and TRBJ2-5; no firm D call. The J call is doubtful: the DNA matches TRBJ2-7 better. CDR3 size: 10 residues. The germline V gene has CDR1 DFQATT and CDR2 SNEGSKA (reference sequence). CDR3 nucleotides: TGCAGTGCCCCCCGTTACGAGCAGTACTTC. Its protein is CSAPRYEQYF.

The chain combines TRBV28 with TRBJ1-2; D remains unclear. Germline CDR1 and CDR2: MDHEN and SYDVKM. Trimming removed 10 bases from V and 8 bases from J, with 14 bases in between. This CDR3 region has 11 residues. The CDR3 bases are TGTGCCAACCGGCCCCTCGGGGGCTACACCTTC. Amino acid sequence: CANRPLGGYTF.

This clone has just a few counts. This chain uses TRBV21-1 with TRBJ2-5; the table's D call of TRBD1 was not tested on the DNA. TRBV21-1 constitutes a pseudogene. There are 14 residues in the CDR3. The CDR3 bases are TGTGCCAGCCCCCGGAGGGGGCGAGGAGAGACCCAGTACTTC. Translating gives CASPRRGRGETQYF.

This clone was seen a few times. The chain carries TRBV6-1 and TRBJ1-2; perhaps TRBD1 as D (5 bases). This CDR3 is 14 amino acids long. Trimming stripped 2 bases from V and 8 bases from J, with 15 bases between. CDR1 is MNHNS, CDR2 SASEGT, per germline. This CDR3 is CASSELGHSGGYTF. The CDR3 DNA reads TGTGCCAGCAGTGAACTTGGACATTCCGGCGGCTACACCTTC.

This chain connects TRBV6-5 to TRBJ1-5, with D uncertain. The germline V gene has CDR1 MNHEY and CDR2 SVGAGI. The CDR3 contains 14 residues. V shed 6 bases and J shed 2 bases, with 11 bases lying between them. The CDR3 spells CASSEEPRNQPQHF. The CDR3 nucleotides read TGTGCCAGCAGCGAGGAACCGCGCAATCAGCCCCAGCATTTT.

The V gene is TRBV18, the J gene TRBJ1-2; no firm D call. Germline values: CDR1 KGHSH, CDR2 LQKENI. The CDR3 covers 14 residues. V dropped 3 bases and J dropped 2 bases, with 10 bases sitting between them. Here the CDR3 reads CASSPLDKNYGYTF. CDR3 nucleotides: TGTGCCAGCTCACCCCTTGACAAGAACTATGGCTACACCTTC.

The gene calls are TRBV30 and TRBJ1-4; TRBD1 agrees at 7 bases. Trimming at V came to 3 bases and at J to 4 bases, leaving 5 bases not matched to a gene. The CDR3 runs to 14 residues. Germline lookup yields CDR1 GTSNPN and CDR2 SVGIG (reference sequence). CDR3 in amino acids: CAWRRQGGNEKLFF. CDR3 coding DNA: TGTGCCTGGAGGAGACAGGGAGGTAATGAAAAACTGTTTTTT.

This clone was detected a few times. The rearrangement joins TRBV9 to TRBJ2-2; perhaps TRBD2 as D (6 bases). The CDR3 is made up of 15 amino acids. V dropped 3 bases and J dropped 1 base, with 10 bases sitting between them. Germline V gene lookup returns CDR1 SGDLS and CDR2 YYNGEE. The CDR3 coding sequence is TGTGCCAGCAGCGCCGGGACTGTGAACACCGGGGAGCTGTTTTTT. Translated, it gives CASSAGTVNTGELFF.